This record concerns one T cell receptor beta chain sequence. Its antigen is unidentified. Every naive CD8 library was made from between roughly 17,000 and 1,100,000 sorted cells with 10%, 30% or 50% RNA. Bulk libraries came from a prior protocol with listed TCR primers. TCRdb re-called the PCR reads through MiXCR, storing one row per CDR3 protein. The sample yields about half a million distinct CDR3 sequences, under 30% seen once. These data originate in a study of molecular identifiers for immune sequencing clone quantification. Turning to the study itself: Within a replicate experiment, RNA obtained from either roughly 20,000 or 100,000 naive CD8 cells was divided into five aliquots, and four of those aliquots were then sequenced. Study results and limitations: Underestimation of highly expanded clone sizes could arise where identical TCR molecules share a barcode.

This TCR came from a human donor in good health. Some libraries in this study had Jurkat cell RNA spiked in. The material sequenced was naive CD8+ T cells from blood, with Jurkat cell RNA spiked in. Documented subset: FACS-sorted CD8+CD4-CCR7+CD45RA+ naive T cells.

CDR3: CASSQEVLAGHNEQFF. The CDR3 DNA reads TGTGCCAGCAGCCAAGAAGTACTAGCGGGGCACAATGAGCAGTTCTTC. This chain connects TRBV3-1 to TRBJ2-1; 10 bases agree with TRBD2. The length of the CDR3 is 16 residues. Germline trimming cut 0 bases from V and 5 bases from J; bases unmatched to any gene: 4. Germline assignment: CDR1 LGHDT and CDR2 YNNKEL (reference sequence).